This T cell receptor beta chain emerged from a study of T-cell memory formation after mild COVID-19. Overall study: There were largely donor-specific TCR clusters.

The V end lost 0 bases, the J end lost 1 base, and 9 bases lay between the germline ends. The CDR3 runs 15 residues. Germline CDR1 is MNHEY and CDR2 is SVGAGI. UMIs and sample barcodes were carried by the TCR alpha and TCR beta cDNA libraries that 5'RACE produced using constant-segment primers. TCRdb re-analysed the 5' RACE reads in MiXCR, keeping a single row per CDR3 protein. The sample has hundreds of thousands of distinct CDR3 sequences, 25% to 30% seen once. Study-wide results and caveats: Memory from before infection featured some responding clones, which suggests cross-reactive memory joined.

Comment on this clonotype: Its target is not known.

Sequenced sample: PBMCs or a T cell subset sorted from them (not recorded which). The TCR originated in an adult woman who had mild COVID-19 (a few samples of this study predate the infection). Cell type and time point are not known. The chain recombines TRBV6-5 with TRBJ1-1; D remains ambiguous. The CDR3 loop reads CASSYSRRRNTEAFF. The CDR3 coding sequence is TGTGCCAGCAGTTACTCGCGTAGGAGGAACACTGAAGCTTTCTTT.